The 8 T cell receptor beta chains given below trace back to one sample, sequenced in a study of blood T cell repertoires in COVID-19. TCRdb's table, derived via immunoSEQ multiplex PCR, lists solely in-frame clones and lacks some. The sample has about 16,000 clones, around 92% seen once. Specimen: peripheral blood. All receptors come from a human donor with active COVID-19. The donor label of this sample is uncertain.

The J gene is TRBJ1-6, the V gene TRBV7-9; D is ambiguous. CDR1 SEHNR and CDR2 FQNEAQ come from the germline V gene (reference sequence). V was trimmed by 1 base and J by 7 bases, leaving 8 bases between them. The CDR3 is 14 amino acids. CDR3 sequence (DNA): TGTGCCAGCAGCTTAGGGCAGGTGAATTCACCCCTCCACTTT. It is translated as CASSLGQVNSPLHF.

The rearrangement uses TRBV19 and TRBJ2-2, with 8 bases aligning to TRBD1. The V gene end was trimmed by 8 bases and the J gene end by 0 bases; junction bases not matched to a gene: 11. CDR1 is LNHDA, CDR2 SQIVND, per germline (reference sequence). This CDR3 contains 17 residues. Written as DNA, the CDR3 is TGTGCCAGTTCCCATCGGACAGGGACCACGAACACCGGGGAGCTGTTTTTT. Protein product: CASSHRTGTTNTGELFF. Full variable domain (rest looked up from reference TRBV19 and TRBJ2-2): DGGITQSPKYLFRKEGQNVTLSCEQNLNHDAMYWYRQDPGQGLRLIYYSQIVNDFQKGDIAEGYSVSREKKESFPLTVTSAQKNPTAFYLCASSHRTGTTNTGELFFGEGSRLTVL.

The chain employs TRBV10-3 and TRBJ2-3; D not resolved. The ends were cut back, 3 bases at V and 0 bases at J, with 7 bases in the middle. This CDR3 contains 14 residues. Germline values: CDR1 ENHRY, CDR2 SYGVKD. CDR3: CAISEGGSTDTQYF. The CDR3 DNA reads as TGTGCCATCAGTGAAGGCGGAAGCACAGATACGCAGTATTTT.

The chain links TRBV4-1 to TRBJ1-2; TRBD1 matches at 8 bases. The length of the CDR3 is 15 residues. The trim removed 1 base at V and 6 bases at J, leaving 7 bases unmatched. CDR1 is MGHRA and CDR2 is YSYEKL in the germline V gene. The CDR3 is CASSQVADRGHGYTF. CDR3 coding DNA: TGCGCCAGCAGCCAAGTCGCCGACAGGGGCCATGGCTACACCTTC.

The rearrangement joins TRBV28 to TRBJ2-4; the match to TRBD1 covers 7 bases. CDR3 length equals 15 residues. Germline V gene sequence: CDR1 MDHEN, CDR2 SYDVKM. V shed 5 bases, J shed 6 bases, and the junction held 10 bases outside the gene matches. CDR3 region: CASSRSGTALNIQYF. CDR3 nucleotide sequence: TGTGCCAGCAGTCGATCCGGGACAGCCTTAAACATTCAGTACTTC.

The rearrangement uses TRBV3-1 (or the pseudogene TRBV3-2) and TRBJ1-2, with 9 bases aligning to TRBD1. Germline V gene lookup returns CDR1 LGHDT and CDR2 YNNKEL (reference sequence). Unmatched junction bases numbered 8, after V lost 4 bases and J lost 5 bases. The CDR3 runs 15 residues. This CDR3 reads CASSPRDRVGYGYTF. CDR3 nucleotide sequence: TGTGCCAGCAGCCCTAGGGACAGGGTGGGGTATGGCTACACCTTC.

The chain carries TRBV11-2 and TRBJ2-1, with 9 bases aligning to TRBD2. The CDR3 sequence is 17 residues long. Germline CDR1 and CDR2: SGHAT and FQNNGV. Trimming removed 1 base from V and 4 bases from J; junction bases left unmatched: 8. The CDR3 region has the DNA TGTGCCAGCAGCTTAGGGCCTGGGACTAGCTTATACAATGAGCAGTTCTTC. Translating it yields CASSLGPGTSLYNEQFF.

J is TRBJ2-1 and V is TRBV5-4, with 10 bases fitting TRBD2. CDR3 length equals 16 residues. Unmatched junction bases numbered 10, after V lost 0 bases and J lost 10 bases. Germline V gene sequence: CDR1 SGHNT, CDR2 YYREEE (reference sequence). CDR3: CASSLASGGGREEQFF. The CDR3 bases are TGTGCCAGCAGCTTGGCCAGCGGGGGGGGCCGGGAGGAGCAGTTCTTC.